This T cell receptor beta chain emerged from a study of molecular identifiers for immune sequencing clone quantification. Findings of the study overall: Clones above 20 RNA copies contained over 99% of effector molecules and under 1% of naive molecules.

This clonotype appeared a few times. Its antigen is currently unknown. A read error is possible here, since a much larger clone lies one base away. Germline V gives CDR1 SGHVS, CDR2 FQNEAQ. Trimming took 1 base from V and 4 from J; bases not matched to a gene: 7. The CDR3 is made up of 16 amino acids. Using its own MiXCR run on the PCR reads, TCRdb lists one record per CDR3 protein. This sample yields hundreds of thousands of distinct CDR3 sequences, of which roughly a quarter are seen a single time; about 0.74% belongs to the top ten. Naive CD8 T cells were FACS-sorted by CD8+CD4-CCR7+CD45RA+ markers.

This receptor was identified in a human donor in good health. Some libraries in this study had Jurkat cell RNA spiked in. The sequenced sample consisted of naive CD8+ T cells from blood, with Jurkat cell RNA spiked in. The subset here: FACS-sorted CD8+CD4-CCR7+CD45RA+ naive T cells. This rearrangement joins TRBV7-8 to TRBJ2-3, with 8 bases aligning to TRBD2. The CDR3 sequence is CASSLELADIADTQYF. CDR3 coding DNA: TGTGCCAGCAGCTTAGAACTAGCGGATATCGCAGATACGCAGTATTTT.